Sequencing of this T cell receptor (beta chain) was carried out in a study of shared clonotypes between healthy human individuals (dated by TCRdb to 2019 to 2021). Describing the broader study: The cohort included three men and a couple of women between 18 and 49 years of age. Leukapheresis yielded between about 0.85 and 10 billion PBMCs per donor. To estimate repertoire size and how much clonotypes are shared between individuals, the study performed deep sequencing of blood TCR repertoires from about 5 healthy adults. To increase sequencing depth and limit assay-specific biases, different laboratories used diverse techniques to prepare libraries and sequence TCR repertoires.

The donors were healthy, HIV-negative adults with no recently reported acute infections or vaccinations. Every donor was a Caucasian adult residing in Nashville, Tennessee, USA. In the unsorted samples, tens of millions of PBMCs were counted, and genomic DNA was extracted using the QIAamp DNA Blood Mini kit. Blood was obtained by leukapheresis, after which PBMCs were separated by Ficoll-Histopaque density gradient centrifugation and cryopreserved in liquid nitrogen vapor phase. Trimming costs V 2 bases and J 0 bases, and their ends lie 5 bases apart. The CDR3 starts with the cysteine, ends with the phenylalanine, and has 13 residues. Only the CDR3 DNA is retained, 39 bases long and in frame from the first base. CDR1 and CDR2 were assigned from the germline V gene (reference sequence) as GTSNPN and SVGIG. Using the deep immunoSEQ assay, multiplex PCR amplified TCR CDR3 regions from genomic DNA. For each cell subset, the extracted genomic DNA was distributed evenly across all wells of several immunoSEQ 96-well plates, and each plate served as one replicate. For unsorted PBMC, 250 to 300 ng of genomic DNA, equivalent to approximately 30,000 T cell genomes, went into each replicate PCR. Ten immunoSEQ deep assay plates were used to sequence the unsorted PBMC genomic DNA. Purified libraries were measured with a Qubit 3.0 fluorometer, size-checked on a Bioanalyzer 2100, and measured again with the KAPA Library Quantification kit. A separate single-read 150-cycle Illumina NextSeq 550 flow cell was used to sequence each immunoSEQ 96-well plate. The source study handled its data this way. The immunoSEQ output contained only junctional sequences without quality scores, so filtering could not match that applied to full-length reads. Sequences were annotated with PyIR, a Python wrapper for IgBLAST v1.9, and V/J genes and CDR3 were assigned using IMGT germline references. Reads with weak V/J assignments (E-value above 1e-6), missing CDR3, stop codons, out-of-frame junctions, or ambiguous translated residues were removed. V3J clonotypes were defined as sequences sharing the same inferred V gene, J gene, and CDR3 amino acid sequence. Percentage overlap between repertoires was computed as shared unique clonotypes divided by the size of the smaller repertoire. Repertoire richness was assessed with RTK rarefaction, the Chao1 estimator, and Recon v2.1 estimates of unobserved clonotypes. The table was pulled from immuneACCESS by TCRdb, which kept in-frame rearrangements only. Such tables lose some clones; where checked, under half of the loss comes from unresolved V genes, and the rest has no known cause. The V and J calls and clone size were taken over from that table, and D and trimming were inferred from the DNA. The sample includes approximately 480,000 clones, with over 60% observed a single time. The ten largest account for approximately 12% of the sample.

About this clone itself: This receptor's antigen is unknown. This may stem from a read error, because a much larger clone lies one nucleotide away.

Results the study describes overall, beyond this receptor: Pairwise subsampling led to the expectation that sequencing depth would affect the degree of clonotype sharing among donors. The small number of donors limited the genetic and exposure-history diversity represented. Sampling was restricted to blood, and TCR repertoires in tissue are likely to differ from TCR repertoires in blood.

This receptor was taken from a woman between 40 and 50 years old in good health. Some clones in this sample may be carry-over from other donors' samples. Sequencing input: PBMCs. This chain is built from TRBV30 and TRBJ1-5; no D gene is confidently identified. The CDR3 region reads CAWSTDSNQPQHF. The DNA reads TGTGCCTGGAGTACGGATAGCAATCAGCCCCAGCATTTT.